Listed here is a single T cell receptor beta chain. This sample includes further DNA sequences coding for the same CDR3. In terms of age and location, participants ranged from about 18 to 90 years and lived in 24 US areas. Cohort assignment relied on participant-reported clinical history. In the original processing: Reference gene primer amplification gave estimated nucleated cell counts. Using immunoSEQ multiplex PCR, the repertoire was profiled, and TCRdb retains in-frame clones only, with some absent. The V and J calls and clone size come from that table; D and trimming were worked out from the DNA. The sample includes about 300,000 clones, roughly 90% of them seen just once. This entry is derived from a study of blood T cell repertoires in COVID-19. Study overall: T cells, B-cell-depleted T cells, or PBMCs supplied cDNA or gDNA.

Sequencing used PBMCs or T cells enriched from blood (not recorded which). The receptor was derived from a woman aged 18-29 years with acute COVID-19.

The CDR3 spells CASSLLNTEAFF. As DNA, the CDR3 is TGTGCCAGCAGTTTACTAAACACTGAAGCTTTCTTT. The rearrangement uses TRBV28 and TRBJ1-1; no definite D call. V gave up 2 bases and J gave up 2 bases, with 3 bases separating them. Germline V gene data show CDR1 as MDHEN and CDR2 as SYDVKM. There are 12 residues in the CDR3.